A single sample gave rise to the 32 T cell receptor beta chains below, sequenced in a study of T cell responses to AZD1222 COVID-19 vaccine. The protocol was immunoSEQ multiplex PCR, while the TCRdb copy is restricted to in-frame clones and leaves out a portion. The sample consists of about 78,000 clones, nearly 90% of them appearing once. Specimen: peripheral blood, collected on day 0 of MenACWY control vaccination. The receptors shown here come from an adult in good health.

This rearrangement joins TRBV11-3 to TRBJ2-1; 7 nucleotides line up with TRBD2. Germline assignment: CDR1 SGHNT and CDR2 YENEEA. J lost 6 bases, V lost 5 bases, and 4 bases had no gene match. This CDR3 has 13 residues. The CDR3 here is CASSSGGGNEQFF. In DNA, the CDR3 is TGTGCCAGCAGCAGCGGCGGGGGCAATGAGCAGTTCTTC. Full variable domain (missing parts from reference TRBV11-3 and TRBJ2-1): EAGVVQSPRYKIIEKKQPVAFWCNPISGHNTLYWYLQNLGQGPELLIRYENEEAVDDSQLPKDRFSAERLKGVDSTLKIQPAELGDSAVYLCASSSGGGNEQFFGPGTRLTVL.

This chain links TRBV6-5 with TRBJ1-1; no clear D gene. The CDR3 runs 13 residues. V lost 2 bases to trimming and J lost 7 bases, with 11 bases between them. Germline V gene sequence: CDR1 MNHEY, CDR2 SVGAGI. The CDR3 nucleotides are TGTGCCAGCAGTTACACAACTGTAGGTGAAGCTTTCTTT. The encoded protein is CASSYTTVGEAFF.

This clone was observed once. The genes are TRBV7-9 and TRBJ1-1; TRBD1 might be the D (5 bases). Deletions cut 6 bases from V and 5 bases from J, with 7 bases between. The germline V gene encodes CDR1 SEHNR and CDR2 FQNEAQ (reference sequence). This CDR3 contains 11 residues. The DNA for the CDR3 is TGTGCCAGCAGGGGGCTAACTGAAGCTTTCTTT. It is translated as CASRGLTEAFF. Based on the CDR3 plus reference TRBV7-9 and TRBJ1-1, the full variable domain is DTGVSQNPRHKITKRGQNVTFRCDPISEHNRLYWYRQTLGQGPEFLTYFQNEAQLEKSRLLSDRFSAERPKGSFSTLEIQRTEQGDSAMYLCASRGLTEAFFGQGTRLTVV.

This chain joins TRBV11-2 and TRBJ2-7, with 11 nucleotides matching TRBD2. The CDR3 consists of 16 residues. The V gene end was trimmed by 6 bases and the J gene end by 1 base; junction bases not matched to a gene: 8. Germline values: CDR1 SGHAT, CDR2 FQNNGV. CDR3 sequence reads: CASRTGTSGTSYEQYF. The DNA for the CDR3 is TGTGCCAGCAGGACCGGGACTAGCGGTACGTCCTACGAGCAGTACTTC.

The J gene is TRBJ2-3, the V gene TRBV7-2; D call uncertain. Germline CDR1 reads SGHTA; CDR2 reads FQGNSA. This CDR3 has 13 amino acids. Trimming took 3 bases from V and 4 from J, leaving 8 bases between them. The DNA of the CDR3 is TGTGCCAGCAGCTTTCGGGTTGCAGATACGCAGTATTTT. Protein: CASSFRVADTQYF.

V is TRBV4-3 and J is TRBJ2-5; D not resolved. Per the germline V gene, CDR1 is LGHNA and CDR2 is YSLEER. V lost 0 bases to trimming and J lost 13 bases, with 18 bases between them. This CDR3 is 14 amino acids long. The CDR3 DNA follows: TGCGCCAGCAGCCAAGAATCCATACAAGGGCCGTTGTACTTC. Translation: CASSQESIQGPLYF.

J is TRBJ1-4 and V is TRBV7-9; weak D call: TRBD1 (5 bases). Per the germline V gene, CDR1 is SEHNR and CDR2 is FQNEAQ (reference sequence). The CDR3 loop spans 16 amino acids. Trimming shortened V by 4 bases and J by 1 base, and 13 bases separated the two germline ends. The CDR3 sequence: CASSSSGGGTNEKLFF. The CDR3 DNA follows: TGTGCCAGCAGCTCCTCCGGGGGTGGAACTAATGAAAAACTGTTTTTT.

The chain joins TRBV11-2 to TRBJ2-7; D possibly corresponds to TRBD2 (5 bases). CDR1 and CDR2 from the germline V gene are SGHAT and FQNNGV. This CDR3 comprises 15 residues. V lost 8 bases, J lost 0 bases, and 17 bases lay in between. CDR3 sequence reads: CASGPLRGSSYEQYF. The CDR3, as DNA: TGTGCCAGCGGTCCCCTGAGAGGGAGCTCCTACGAGCAGTACTTC.

The rearrangement uses TRBV7-2 and TRBJ1-1; D possibly corresponds to TRBD1 (6 bases). Trimming cost V 2 bases and J 1 base, with 11 bases left between them. Germline V gene data show CDR1 as SGHTA and CDR2 as FQGNSA. This CDR3 contains 15 residues. The CDR3 DNA reads TGTGCCAGCAGCTTAAACGGACAGACGAACACTGAAGCTTTCTTT. Protein sequence: CASSLNGQTNTEAFF.

This chain connects TRBV10-3 to TRBJ1-2; weak D call: TRBD1 (6 bases). The ends were cut back, 10 bases at V and 5 bases at J, with 17 bases in the middle. This CDR3 is 13 amino acids long. Looked up from germline, CDR1 is ENHRY and CDR2 is SYGVKD. The CDR3 coding sequence is TGTGCCACCCACCCTAAGGGGACATATGGCTACACCTTC. This codes for CATHPKGTYGYTF.

This sequence joins TRBV5-6 and TRBJ1-1; D remains unclear. CDR3 length: 13 amino acids. Trimming shortened V by 0 bases and J by 9 bases, and 12 bases separated the two germline ends. CDR1 and CDR2 (germline): SGHDT, YYEEEE. In DNA form, the CDR3 reads TGTGCCAGCAGCTTGGGATGGGGAGGCCAAGCTTTCTTT. Its protein is CASSLGWGGQAFF.

The gene calls are TRBV5-1 and TRBJ1-1; D is perhaps TRBD1 (5 bases). CDR1 SGHRS and CDR2 YFSETQ come from the germline V gene. V gave up 0 bases and J gave up 3 bases, with 15 bases separating them. This CDR3 is built from 16 residues. DNA for the CDR3: TGCGCCAGCAGCTTGGAGACAGACCTTTTGTACACTGAAGCTTTCTTT. Translation: CASSLETDLLYTEAFF.

The chain uses TRBV24-1 and TRBJ2-2, with 12 nucleotides matching TRBD2. V lost 8 bases, J lost 7 bases, and 13 bases stayed unmatched. This CDR3 comprises 17 residues. Per germline, CDR1 KGHDR and CDR2 SFDVKD. The CDR3 sequence: CATTALLAGGRGGELFF. In DNA, the CDR3 is TGTGCCACCACTGCATTGCTAGCGGGGGGGCGAGGCGGGGAGCTGTTTTTT.

The CDR3 DNA reads as TGTGCCAGCAGCTTTATGGGGGGGACCCAGTACTTC. It translates to CASSFMGGTQYF. The chain has TRBV5-6 and TRBJ2-5; D is perhaps TRBD2 (6 bases). Germline CDR1 reads SGHDT; CDR2 reads YYEEEE. V shed 2 bases and J shed 7 bases, with 9 bases lying between them. The CDR3 covers 12 residues. The full variable domain, rest sourced from reference TRBV5-6 and TRBJ2-5, is DAGVTQSPTHLIKTRGQQVTLRCSPKSGHDTVSWYQQALGQGPQFIFQYYEEEERQRGNFPDRFSGHQFPNYSSELNVNALLLGDSALYLCASSFMGGTQYFGPGTRLLVL.

This clone was counted only a few times. J is TRBJ1-1 and V is TRBV30; unclear D gene. The CDR3 runs to 15 residues. Trimming removed 4 bases from V and 0 bases from J, with 15 bases in between. CDR1 is GTSNPN, CDR2 SVGIG, per germline (reference sequence). The CDR3 DNA reads TGTGCCTGGAATAAACCGGGATCTTTGAACACTGAAGCTTTCTTT. Translation gives CAWNKPGSLNTEAFF.

CDR3 loop: CASSLQGTYEQYF. The CDR3 nucleotides are TGTGCCAGCAGCTTGCAGGGAACCTACGAGCAGTACTTC. The genes are TRBV5-4 and TRBJ2-7; D might be TRBD1 (5 bases). V was cut by 1 base and J by 2 bases, with 7 bases left in between. The germline CDR1 and CDR2 sequences are SGHNT and YYREEE (reference sequence). The CDR3 has 13 amino acids.

This sequence joins TRBV5-6 and TRBJ2-7; the match to TRBD1 covers 9 bases. V shed 0 bases and J 6 bases; nucleotides not matched to a gene: 4. Germline V gene sequence: CDR1 SGHDT, CDR2 YYEEEE. The CDR3 has 14 amino acids. The CDR3 here is CASSLEQGAFEQYF. CDR3 nucleotides: TGTGCCAGCAGCTTGGAACAGGGGGCGTTCGAGCAGTACTTC.

This chain links TRBV5-1 with TRBJ1-2, with D hard to call. The germline V and J ends were trimmed by 0 bases and 5 bases, with 14 bases remaining between them. This CDR3 is built from 15 residues. Germline assignment: CDR1 SGHRS and CDR2 YFSETQ. CDR3 coding DNA: TGCGCCAGCAGCTTGGAAACCCAAATTCTATATGGCTACACCTTC. Its protein product is CASSLETQILYGYTF. Full variable domain (rest looked up from reference TRBV5-1 and TRBJ1-2): KAGVTQTPRYLIKTRGQQVTLSCSPISGHRSVSWYQQTPGQGLQFLFEYFSETQRNKGNFPGRFSGRQFSNSRSEMNVSTLELGDSALYLCASSLETQILYGYTFGSGTRLTVV.

The count of this clone is one. The J gene is TRBJ2-3, the V gene TRBV7-9; 10 bases are shared with TRBD2. The CDR3 extends over 17 amino acids. The germline gives CDR1 SEHNR, CDR2 FQNEAQ (reference sequence). V lost 5 bases and J lost 1; bases outside the gene matches: 9. The CDR3, as DNA: TGTGCCAGCAGCCCAGGGGCTAGCGGGGGCCGCACAGATACGCAGTATTTT. Residues: CASSPGASGGRTDTQYF.

The gene calls are TRBV5-4 and TRBJ1-2, with D unclear. V shed 4 bases and J shed 3 bases, with 10 bases lying between them. CDR1 and CDR2 (germline): SGHNT, YYREEE (reference sequence). The CDR3 contains 13 residues. The CDR3 DNA is TGTGCCAGCAGCCCGAATCGGGACTATGGCTACACCTTC. Its protein is CASSPNRDYGYTF.

This clone was seen a single time. The chain links TRBV30 to TRBJ1-5; 7 positions agree with TRBD1. CDR1 is GTSNPN, CDR2 SVGIG, per germline (reference sequence). Unmatched junction bases numbered 8, after V lost 7 bases and J lost 5 bases. The CDR3 consists of 13 residues. For the CDR3, the DNA is TGTGCCTCCGCGACAGGGTCGGATCAGCCCCAGCATTTT. Protein product: CASATGSDQPQHF.

This clone occurred a few times. The rearrangement uses TRBV18 and TRBJ1-1; D gene unclear. The CDR3 extends over 15 amino acids. Per germline, CDR1 KGHSH and CDR2 LQKENI. Trimming took off 0 bases at V and 6 bases at J, with 14 bases between the two ends. The CDR3 sequence is CASSPPNKGISEAFF. The DNA for the CDR3 is TGTGCCAGCTCACCACCGAACAAAGGAATTTCTGAAGCTTTCTTT.

This chain joins TRBV15 and TRBJ1-2, with TRBD1 as a possible D gene (6 bases). V lost 5 bases to trimming and J lost 6 bases, with 16 bases between them. Germline V gene data show CDR1 as LNHNV and CDR2 as YYDKDF (reference sequence). The CDR3 contains 14 residues. The CDR3 DNA reads as TGTGCCACCAGCCGGACCAGACAGGACGATGGCTACACCTTC. This translates into CATSRTRQDDGYTF. Drawing the rest from reference TRBV15 and TRBJ1-2, the complete variable domain is DAMVIQNPRYQVTQFGKPVTLSCSQTLNHNVMYWYQQKSSQAPKLLFHYYDKDFNNEADTPDNFQSRRPNTSFCFLDIRSPGLGDTAMYLCATSRTRQDDGYTFGSGTRLTVV.

The CDR3 sequence: CAWSFGNTIYF. The CDR3 bases are TGTGCCTGGAGTTTTGGAAACACCATATATTTT. The V and J genes are TRBV30 and TRBJ1-3; D is undetermined. The length of the CDR3 is 11 residues. Trimming took 2 bases from V and 3 from J, leaving 2 bases between them. The germline V gene encodes CDR1 GTSNPN and CDR2 SVGIG (reference sequence).

V usage is TRBV9 and J usage is TRBJ2-7; D may be TRBD1 or TRBD2 (5 bases each). CDR1 SGDLS and CDR2 YYNGEE come from the germline V gene. This CDR3 comprises 14 residues. V lost 2 bases, J lost 5 bases, and 14 bases lay in between. The CDR3 is CASSVSGTQNEQYF. CDR3 nucleotides: TGTGCCAGCAGCGTGTCCGGGACCCAGAACGAGCAGTACTTC.

The V gene is TRBV7-9, the J gene TRBJ1-4; TRBD1 is a possible D gene (6 bases). Germline V gene lookup returns CDR1 SEHNR and CDR2 FQNEAQ (reference sequence). Trimming pared 5 bases from V and 1 base from J, leaving 11 bases between. The CDR3 sequence is 15 residues long. The CDR3 sequence: CASSPQGGTNEKLFF. DNA of the CDR3: TGTGCCAGCAGCCCACAGGGCGGAACTAATGAAAAACTGTTTTTT.

This chain links TRBV5-1 with TRBJ1-2; the D gene is possibly TRBD1 (6 bases). CDR1 SGHRS and CDR2 YFSETQ come from the germline V gene. Between the trimmed V and J ends, which lost 4 bases and 8 bases, there was a span of 36 bases. This CDR3 comprises 20 residues. CDR3 sequence reads: CASSQTLWTAVPSESMGYTF. CDR3 nucleotides: TGCGCCAGCAGCCAAACCCTTTGGACAGCGGTGCCCTCCGAATCTATGGGCTACACCTTC.

This clone was detected once. V and J are TRBV19 and TRBJ1-2, with a possible D match to TRBD1 (5 bases). CDR1 is LNHDA and CDR2 is SQIVND in the germline V gene (reference sequence). V lost 3 bases and J lost 2, with 19 bases in between. CDR3 length equals 17 residues. The CDR3 region is CASSIPGDRKQNYGYTF. The CDR3 nucleotides read TGTGCCAGTAGTATTCCGGGAGACAGAAAACAGAACTATGGCTACACCTTC.

The rearrangement links TRBV24-1 to TRBJ2-2, with a weak D call TRBD2 (7 bases). Germline CDR1 KGHDR, CDR2 SFDVKD. The CDR3 contains 13 residues. With 7 bases removed from V and 4 bases from J, the gap between germline ends came to 9 bases. The CDR3 DNA follows: TGTGCCACCAGAGGGGGGGTCACCGGGGAGCTGTTTTTT. Translated: CATRGGVTGELFF.

This clone has a handful of counts. V usage is TRBV27 and J usage is TRBJ1-1; D is perhaps TRBD1 (6 bases). The germline gives CDR1 MNHEY, CDR2 SMNVEV (reference sequence). The V end lost 5 bases, the J end lost 4 bases, and 14 bases lay between the germline ends. The CDR3 contains 14 residues. This CDR3 is CASSPWRGGTEAFF. The CDR3 nucleotides are TGTGCCAGCAGTCCGTGGAGGGGGGGCACTGAAGCTTTCTTT.

The rearrangement uses TRBV19 and TRBJ1-3, with TRBD1 as a possible D gene (6 bases). The CDR3 consists of 15 residues. The germline V gene has CDR1 LNHDA and CDR2 SQIVND (reference sequence). The ends were cut back, 5 bases at V and 2 bases at J, with 13 bases in the middle. This chain's CDR3 is CASSVDRSAGNTIYF. The CDR3 DNA reads TGTGCCAGTAGTGTCGACAGGTCCGCTGGAAACACCATATATTTT.

This clone was seen more than once but under ten times. Germline and junction disagree at one end, which may indicate a read error. The chain combines TRBV6-1 with TRBJ1-5; 7 nucleotides line up with TRBD1. The CDR3 extends over 16 amino acids. Germline CDR1 reads MNHNS; CDR2 reads SASEGT. The CDR3 region has the DNA TGTGCCAGCTGTGACAGGGTGAGGGGTGGCAATCAGCCCCAGCATTTT. Translating it yields CASCDRVRGGNQPQHF.